This T cell receptor beta chain comes out of a study of CD8+ T cells in alopecia areata. Study background: After 6 to 18 months of tofacitinib, follow-up continued 6 months off drug.

RNA was extracted and reverse transcribed into cDNA as the sequencing template. The protocol was immunoSEQ multiplex PCR, while the TCRdb copy is restricted to in-frame clones and leaves out a portion. The table records some 51,000 clones, roughly 96% of them present only once. The CDR3 extends over 16 amino acids. Germline CDR1 is SGDLS and CDR2 is YYNGEE. J lost 4 bases, V lost 4 bases, and 9 bases had no gene match. Alopecia areata patients gave lesional scalp punch biopsies and peripheral blood samples. Using a FACSAria, the CD4+ and CD8+ T cells were sorted from the PBMCs. Source: CD8+ T cells sorted from blood, taken at week 0. The TCR originated in a human donor with alopecia areata. V is TRBV9 and J is TRBJ2-1; 9 nucleotides match TRBD2. The CDR3 is CASSSRLAGGYNEQFF. The CDR3 coding sequence is TGTGCCAGCAGCTCCCGACTGGCGGGGGGGTACAATGAGCAGTTCTTC.